Presented here are 17 T cell receptor beta chains from one specimen sequenced in a study of T cell changes during pregnancy in multiple sclerosis. Using immunoSEQ multiplex PCR, the repertoire was profiled, and TCRdb retains in-frame clones only, with some absent. The data show under 50,000 clones, with approximately 89% seen just once and approximately 2.6% held by the top ten. The source was CD8+ T cells from peripheral blood mononuclear cells, collected in the second trimester of pregnancy. These receptors came from a female donor with multiple sclerosis, enrolled in a pregnancy study.

The V call is TRBV25-1, the J call TRBJ2-2, with D tentatively TRBD2 (6 bases). There are 17 residues in the CDR3. Germline CDR1 and CDR2: MGHDK and SYGVNS. V was pared by 0 bases and J by 6 bases, with 17 bases between. DNA of the CDR3: TGTGCCAGCAGTGAATACTTCGGGGGAGAAGGGCCCGGGGAGCTGTTTTTT. Residues: CASSEYFGGEGPGELFF.

V and J are TRBV30 and TRBJ2-7; 11 bases align to TRBD1. The CDR3 has 16 residues. Germline-derived CDR1 and CDR2 are GTSNPN and SVGIG (reference sequence). The J segment lost 1 base and the V segment lost 1 base, leaving 6 bases of the junction unmatched. This chain's CDR3 is CAWSGTGGGVSYEQYF. The CDR3 nucleotides read TGTGCCTGGAGTGGGACAGGGGGCGGAGTATCCTACGAGCAGTACTTC.

The genes are TRBV2 and TRBJ1-2; D is possibly TRBD1 (6 bases). This CDR3 has 12 residues. Germline values: CDR1 SNHLY, CDR2 FYNNEI. With 6 bases removed from V and 2 bases from J, the gap between germline ends came to 7 bases. CDR3 in DNA: TGTGCCAGCAGGGACAGCAACTATGGCTACACCTTC. It yields the protein CASRDSNYGYTF.

CDR3 bases: TGTGCCAGCAGCCCATCCCCGCTAGCGGGACACAATGAGCAGTTCTTC. Protein: CASSPSPLAGHNEQFF. The chain uses TRBV27 and TRBJ2-1; 9 nucleotides line up with TRBD2. Trimming removed 6 bases from V and 5 bases from J; junction bases left unmatched: 11. The CDR3 is 16 residues long. Germline CDR1 and CDR2: MNHEY and SMNVEV (reference sequence).

The chain links TRBV29-1 to TRBJ1-5, with D possibly being TRBD1 (5 bases). CDR1 SQVTM and CDR2 ANQGSEA come from the germline V gene. The CDR3 spans 12 residues. The germline V and J ends were trimmed by 7 bases and 6 bases, with 13 bases remaining between them. The CDR3, as DNA: TGCAGCGCCGGAGGCGGGGGTCAGCCCCAGCATTTT. Its protein is CSAGGGGQPQHF. The full variable domain, with the rest looked up from reference TRBV29-1 and TRBJ1-5, is SAVISQKPSRDICQRGTSLTIQCQVDSQVTMMFWYRQQPGQSLTLIATANQGSEATYESGFVIDKFPISRPNLTFSTLTVSNMSPEDSSIYLCSAGGGGQPQHFGDGTRLSIL.

The chain recombines TRBV2 with TRBJ2-2; TRBD2 matches at 8 bases. This CDR3 has 16 residues. The germline V gene encodes CDR1 SNHLY and CDR2 FYNNEI. With V trimmed by 4 bases and J by 2 bases, 6 bases remained unmatched. The CDR3 sequence is CASSAMAGGNTGELFF. CDR3 bases: TGTGCCAGCAGTGCCATGGCGGGGGGCAACACCGGGGAGCTGTTTTTT.

The V gene is TRBV11-2, the J gene TRBJ1-2; 9 bases line up with TRBD1. CDR3 length: 14 residues. Germline CDR1 reads SGHAT; CDR2 reads FQNNGV. V trimming: 3 bases; J trimming: 6 bases; junction bases outside the gene matches: 5. CDR3 in DNA: TGTGCCAGCAGCTTTCTAGACAGGGGGGATGGCTACACCTTC. Translation: CASSFLDRGDGYTF.

This clone was counted a few times. CDR3 in DNA: TGCAGCGTTGTTCCTATGCTTGACGGGATTTATGGCTACACCTTC. It specifies CSVVPMLDGIYGYTF. J is TRBJ1-2 and V is TRBV29-1; D remains ambiguous. The V end was cut by 4 bases, the J end by 5 bases, with 20 bases between. The CDR3 is made up of 15 amino acids. Germline loops: CDR1 SQVTM, CDR2 ANQGSEA.

J is TRBJ2-3 and V is TRBV29-1; D may be TRBD2 (6 bases). Germline CDR1 and CDR2: SQVTM and ANQGSEA. V gave up 4 bases and J gave up 4 bases, with 12 bases separating them. This CDR3 is built from 13 residues. The CDR3 nucleotides read TGCAGCGTTGTAGGAGGGCACGCAGATACGCAGTATTTT. Protein sequence: CSVVGGHADTQYF.

J is TRBJ2-5 and V is TRBV30; 9 positions agree with TRBD2. CDR3 length: 15 amino acids. V shed 0 bases and J 5 bases; nucleotides not matched to a gene: 7. CDR1 is GTSNPN, CDR2 SVGIG, per germline (reference sequence). CDR3 sequence reads: CAWSVGGGAWETQYF. Here the CDR3 DNA reads TGTGCCTGGAGTGTAGGCGGGGGGGCCTGGGAGACCCAGTACTTC.

The V call is TRBV9, the J call TRBJ1-1; 9 nucleotides agree with TRBD1. This CDR3 comprises 16 residues. From germline, CDR1 is SGDLS and CDR2 YYNGEE. Trimming at V came to 3 bases and at J to 1 base, leaving 7 bases not matched to a gene. Here the CDR3 DNA reads TGTGCCAGCAGCGCCGAAGGGACAGGGCCGAACACTGAAGCTTTCTTT. It encodes CASSAEGTGPNTEAFF.

The chain recombines TRBV5-4 with TRBJ2-7; a possible D gene is TRBD1 (6 bases). The CDR3 consists of 15 residues. The germline V and J ends were trimmed by 2 bases and 1 base, with 13 bases remaining between them. Germline CDR1 reads SGHNT; CDR2 reads YYREEE (reference sequence). The CDR3 reads CASSFWGLISYEQYF. In DNA form, the CDR3 reads TGTGCCAGCAGCTTTTGGGGGCTAATATCCTACGAGCAGTACTTC. The variable domain in full, with the rest retrieved from reference TRBV5-4 and TRBJ2-7, is ETGVTQSPTHLIKTRGQQVTLRCSSQSGHNTVSWYQQALGQGPQFIFQYYREEENGRGNFPPRFSGLQFPNYSSELNVNALELDDSALYLCASSFWGLISYEQYFGPGTRLTVT.

This clone is a singleton in its sample. The chain joins TRBV2 to TRBJ1-5; TRBD1 agrees at 7 bases. V was pared by 5 bases and J by 0 bases, with 10 bases of the junction left unmatched. Germline values: CDR1 SNHLY, CDR2 FYNNEI. The CDR3 is made up of 17 amino acids. CDR3 sequence: CASSISGTVFSNQPQHF. Written as DNA, the CDR3 is TGTGCCAGCAGTATCTCCGGGACAGTCTTTAGCAATCAGCCCCAGCATTTT.

Here the CDR3 reads CASSLVSATNEKLFF. The CDR3 nucleotides are TGTGCCAGCAGCTTAGTGTCTGCAACTAATGAAAAACTGTTTTTT. V gene TRBV7-2 combines with J gene TRBJ1-4; D ambiguous. CDR1 and CDR2 (germline): SGHTA, FQGNSA. V was cut by 1 base and J by 0 bases, with 6 bases left in between. The CDR3 consists of 15 residues.

The chain combines TRBV7-8 with TRBJ2-7; D unclear. The CDR3 is 14 amino acids. Germline-derived CDR1 and CDR2 are SGHVS and FQNEAQ. The V and J ends lost 0 bases and 0 bases respectively, with 6 bases between them. CDR3 nucleotides: TGTGCCAGCAGCTTAGCCCAGAACTCCTACGAGCAGTACTTC. Amino acid sequence: CASSLAQNSYEQYF.

V is TRBV7-9 and J is TRBJ1-2; TRBD1 is a possible D gene (5 bases). The CDR3 covers 19 residues. V gave up 2 bases and J gave up 4 bases, with 26 bases separating them. The germline V gene encodes CDR1 SEHNR and CDR2 FQNEAQ (reference sequence). The CDR3 is CASSLPLSASGNNLYGYTF. CDR3 DNA sequence: TGTGCCAGCAGCTTACCCCTTTCAGCATCAGGGAATAATCTCTATGGCTACACCTTC.

The rearrangement joins TRBV25-1 to TRBJ2-7, with 9 bases matching TRBD1. CDR1 is MGHDK and CDR2 is SYGVNS in the germline V gene. V dropped 6 bases and J dropped 2; count of bases not matched to a gene: 11. The CDR3 is made up of 16 amino acids. The CDR3 coding sequence is TGTGCCAGCAGCCCCTCATGGACAGGGGATGCCTACGAGCAGTACTTC. Translation: CASSPSWTGDAYEQYF.